Listed below are T cell receptor beta chains from one sample, sequenced in a study of glioma-infiltrating T cells. Using its own MiXCR run on the multiplex PCR reads, TCRdb lists one record per CDR3 protein. The table records around 190,000 distinct CDR3 sequences, around 45% of them present only once. Material for sequencing was glioma tissue, nonneoplastic brain tissue, or PBMCs (not recorded which). These receptors were taken from a human donor with low-grade glioma or glioblastoma, undergoing nonglioma brain surgery, or in good health (not recorded which). Both conserved end residues are part of each CDR3. The order of the fields is clone size, V gene, J gene, D gene, CDR3 DNA, CDR3 protein. The D gene is left open where the match is weak. Expanded clones are given a class, and other clones once, few, many or no size at all.

>-|TRBV29-1|TRBJ2-3|-
TGCAGCGTGCGAACCCCTAGCATTGGAACAGATACGCAGTATTTT
CSVRTPSIGTDTQYF
>many|TRBV6-6|TRBJ2-3|-
TGTGCCAGCAGTTACTCGATTCAGGGTGGGGATACGCAGTATTTT
CASSYSIQGGDTQYF
>many|TRBV27|TRBJ2-7|TRBD2
TGTGCCAGCAGTTTATCCGCCGGGACTAGCGGGATTTACGAGCAGTACTTC
CASSLSAGTSGIYEQYF
>many|TRBV20-1|TRBJ2-3|-
TGCAGTGCTCTACGAAGGACTACTAGCACAGATACGCAGTATTTT
CSALRRTTSTDTQYF
>-|TRBV20-1|TRBJ2-7|-
TGCAGTGCTAGAGATCGGGGTGGGGACAAACTCTACGAGAAGTACTTC
CSARDRGGDKLYEKYF
>many|TRBV15|TRBJ1-5|-
TGTGCCACCAGCAGAGACAATAGCAATCAGCCCCAGCATTTT
CATSRDNSNQPQHF
>many|TRBV2|TRBJ2-1|TRBD2
TGTGCCTCATCGGGACTAGCACACTACAATGAGCAGTTCTTC
CASSGLAHYNEQFF
>-|TRBV2|TRBJ2-2|TRBD1
TGTGCCAGCCTAAGAGGGACAGGGAGCACCGGGGAGCTGTTTTTT
CASLRGTGSTGELFF
>many|TRBV7-8|TRBJ2-1|TRBD2
TGTGCCAGCAGCATTAGCGGGAGTGGTGATGAGCAGTTCTTC
CASSISGSGDEQFF
>few|TRBV29-1|TRBJ2-5|TRBD2
TGCAGCGTTGTTTTAGCGGGTCGCCAAGAGACCCAGTACTTC
CSVVLAGRQETQYF
>many|TRBV27|TRBJ2-7|-
TGTGCCAGCAGTCCCCCCGGAACGAGCAACAAGGAGCAGTACTTC
CASSPPGTSNKEQYF
>-|TRBV5-4|TRBJ2-5|TRBD2
TGTGCCAGCAGCTTGGAGCGGGGCGGGGAGACCCAGTACTTC
CASSLERGGETQYF
>many|TRBV7-2|TRBJ2-1|TRBD1
TGTGCCAGCAGTTTTAATCCGGGACAGGGGTGGGAGCAGTTCTTC
CASSFNPGQGWEQFF
>-|TRBV6-1|TRBJ2-7|TRBD1
TGTGCCAGCAGCCGTGACAGGGGCGCCTACGAGCAGTACTTC
CASSRDRGAYEQYF
>-|TRBV3-1|TRBJ2-1|-
TGTGCCAGCAGCCGGATAGGGGATGAGCAGTTCTTC
CASSRIGDEQFF
>few|TRBV2|TRBJ1-6|-
TGTGCCAGCAGTGAAGCATTGGGGGCCCAGAATTCACCCCTCCACTTT
CASSEALGAQNSPLHF
>-|TRBV5-1|TRBJ2-1|TRBD2
TGCGCCAGCAGCTTTGATCTAGCGGGAGTGAATGAGCAGTTCTTC
CASSFDLAGVNEQFF
>-|TRBV5-1|TRBJ1-1|-
TGCGCCAGCAGCCCTGGGGGCCTTGAAGCTTTCTTT
CASSPGGLEAFF
>-|TRBV4-1|TRBJ2-2|-
TGCGCCAGCAGCCAAGAGGACAGAGGGAACGGGGAGCTGTTTTTT
CASSQEDRGNGELFF
>-|TRBV19|TRBJ2-1|-
TGTGCCAGTAGCGTGTTTCGGGGAACTAACAATGAGCAGTTCTTC
CASSVFRGTNNEQFF
>-|TRBV20-1|TRBJ2-7|TRBD1
TGCAGCCCTGGAGACAGGGCCCTCTACGAGGAGTACTTC
CSPGDRALYEEYF
>-|TRBV27|TRBJ2-1|-
TGTGCCAGCAGTCTACTAGCTGGAGGGGATGAGCAGTTCTTC
CASSLLAGGDEQFF
>few|TRBV29-1|TRBJ1-1|-
TGCAGCGTTGGACGGGGGGGGAACACTGAAGCTTTCTTT
CSVGRGGNTEAFF
>many|TRBV6-4|TRBJ2-3|-
TGTGCCAGCAGTGACATGACAGTCCCTCGATGTGATACGCAGTATTTT
CASSDMTVPRCDTQYF
>many|TRBV20-1|TRBJ2-3|-
TGCAGTGCTAGAGATCCGGACAGCACAGATACGCAGTATTTT
CSARDPDSTDTQYF
>many|TRBV6-1|TRBJ2-3|-
TGTGCCAGCAGTTCTTTTGACTTCACAGATACGCAGTATTTT
CASSSFDFTDTQYF
>many|TRBV28|TRBJ1-2|-
TGTGCCAGCAGTTTATTAGCGGTACACTATGGCTACACCTTC
CASSLLAVHYGYTF
>many|TRBV20-1|TRBJ2-1|TRBD2
TGCAGTGCTAGGCGGGAGGAATTGAGGGAGCAGTTCTTC
CSARREELREQFF
>once|TRBV7-2|TRBJ1-1|-
TGTGCCAGCAGCCCAGGGACGGCAGAAACCCGGCGCACTGAAGCTTTCTTT
CASSPGTAETRRTEAFF
>-|TRBV29-1|TRBJ2-7|TRBD1
TGCAGCGGTAGAACAGGGGGCAACTCCTACGAGCAGTACTTC
CSGRTGGNSYEQYF
>many|TRBV24-1|TRBJ1-5|-
TGTGCCTCAGACGAAGGGGAAGGGCAGCCCCAGCATTTT
CASDEGEGQPQHF
>few|TRBV25-1|TRBJ2-2|TRBD2
TGTGCCAGCAGTAGCTCTAGCGGGTACCTCACCGGGGAGCTGTTTTTT
CASSSSSGYLTGELFF
>-|TRBV3-1|TRBJ1-1|TRBD1
TGTGCCAGCAGCCAAGCCGGGACAGTCATGAAAACTGAAGCTTTCTTT
CASSQAGTVMKTEAFF
>-|TRBV3-1|TRBJ1-5|TRBD1
TGTGCCAGCAGCCAAGATGTCGTCCTGGGACAGCGCCAGCATTTT
CASSQDVVLGQRQHF
>-|TRBV28|TRBJ2-1|TRBD2
TGTGCCAGCAGTTACTCCCCGGGACTAGGGACCTTTGTCCATGAGGAGTTCTTC
CASSYSPGLGTFVHEEFF
>-|TRBV20-1|TRBJ2-3|TRBD1
TGCAGTGCTCCGGGACAGAACCAACCAGATACGCAGTATTTT
CSAPGQNQPDTQYF
>-|TRBV28|TRBJ2-3|TRBD2
TGTGCCACCGCGACTAGCGGGATAAAGGTCACAGATACGCAGTATTTT
CATATSGIKVTDTQYF
>many|TRBV28|TRBJ2-3|-
TGTGCCGCCGAATCTGTGGGGGGGGGCGATACGCAGTATTTT
CAAESVGGGDTQYF
>many|TRBV28|TRBJ2-3|-
TGTGCCAGCAGTTCCTCACTAGTATCAGGTCCGGATACGCAGTATTTT
CASSSSLVSGPDTQYF
>few|TRBV5-1|TRBJ1-5|-
TGCGCCAGCAGTAAAACAGGCGGCAATCAGCCCCAGCATTTT
CASSKTGGNQPQHF
>-|TRBV2|TRBJ2-3|-
TGTGCCAGCAGCGGGGACTGGGACACAGATACGCAATATTTT
CASSGDWDTDTQYF
>many|TRBV20-1|TRBJ2-1|TRBD1
TGCAGTGCTAGAGTGACAGGGAGCTCCTACAATGAGCAGTTCTTC
CSARVTGSSYNEQFF
>many|TRBV28|TRBJ2-2|-
TGTGCCACCCGATTGACGGAGAACACCGGGGAGCTGTTTTTT
CATRLTENTGELFF
>-|TRBV6-1|TRBJ2-7|TRBD1
TGTGCCGTTCGACAGGGGGCCCCGCCGGCCCCCGACGAGCAGTACTTC
CAVRQGAPPAPDEQYF
>many|TRBV28|TRBJ1-1|-
TGTGCCAGCACCTTTCGGAGGACTGAAGCTTTCTTT
CASTFRRTEAFF
>-|TRBV3-1|TRBJ2-2|-
TGTGCCAGCAGCCAAGGAACCGCCGGGGAGCTGTTTTTT
CASSQGTAGELFF
>-|TRBV28|TRBJ2-3|-
TGTGCCATCAGTTTTGGCTCCCGGATCGATTTT
CAISFGSRIDF
>few|TRBV29-1|TRBJ2-1|-
TGCAGCACCGGGGCCAATGAGCAGTTCTTC
CSTGANEQFF
>-|TRBV6-5|TRBJ1-1|-
TGTGCCAGCAGTTATTCAAGCCGCACTGAAGCTTTCTTT
CASSYSSRTEAFF
>-|TRBV10-1|TRBJ2-7|-
TGTGCCAGCAGATTCCTGCGGACCCCCTACGAGCAGTACTTC
CASRFLRTPYEQYF
>-|TRBV19|TRBJ2-4|-
TGTGCCAGTAGTAAACGGGAGCTAGCCAAAAACATTCAGTACTTC
CASSKRELAKNIQYF
>many|TRBV27|TRBJ1-3|-
TGTGCCAGCGGCCAGCTGGGGGGGTCTGGAAACACCATATATTTT
CASGQLGGSGNTIYF